This T cell receptor (beta chain) came from a study of shared clonotypes between healthy human individuals (dated by TCRdb to about 2020). With respect to the entire study: The cohort comprised a couple of women and a few men aged 18 to 49 years. For each donor, CD4 naive and CD4 memory were each given three plates, CD8 naive was given two plates, and CD8 memory was given one plate. To estimate repertoire size and how much clonotypes are shared between individuals, the study performed deep sequencing of blood TCR repertoires from about five healthy adults. To increase sequencing depth and limit assay-specific biases, TCR repertoire library preparation and sequencing were carried out by different laboratories using diverse techniques. Leukapheresis yielded between about 0.85 and 10 billion PBMCs per donor.

The donors were healthy, HIV-negative adults with no recently reported acute infections or vaccinations. Every donor was a Caucasian adult residing in Nashville, Tennessee, USA. CD4+ T cells were enriched through magnetic negative selection, after which naive cells were positively selected on CD45RA and the remaining negative fraction served as the memory subset. Blood was obtained by leukapheresis, after which PBMCs were separated by Ficoll-Histopaque density gradient centrifugation and cryopreserved in liquid nitrogen vapor phase. Analytical flow cytometry was used to check the purity and quantity of each magnetically sorted T cell population. Genomic DNA was isolated from each sorted fraction and quantified by UV absorbance on a Nanodrop 2000c. The investigation overall reported the following: Pairwise subsampling led to the expectation that sequencing depth would affect the degree of clonotype sharing among donors. Incomplete sequencing was indicated by rarefaction of sorted-subset datasets, despite the large sequencing depth. Across a few donors, approximately 5% of naive CD4, approximately 3.6% of naive CD8, about 2.3% of memory CD4, and about 0.4% of memory CD8 clonotypes were shared. Because the study included a small number of donors, the genetic and exposure-history diversity represented was limited. Clonotypes shared by all four sorted-subset donors showed higher generation probabilities than non-shared clonotypes. Naive subsets generally had larger estimated clonotype richness than memory subsets did. Sampling was restricted to blood, and TCR repertoires in tissues likely differ from the TCR repertoires found in blood.

Per the germline V gene, MDHEN is the CDR1 and SYDVKM is the CDR2. From the cysteine up to the phenylalanine, the CDR3 has a length of 17 residues. Solely the CDR3 DNA is kept, with 51 bases framed from the first base. V has 3 bases trimmed and J has 4 bases trimmed; junction bases matching no gene number 11. Notes on this clone: Its antigen has not been determined. No much larger clonotype is one base removed from it; base qualities were not supplied.

Using the deep immunoSEQ assay, multiplex PCR amplified TCR CDR3 regions from genomic DNA. For each cell subset, the extracted genomic DNA was distributed evenly across all wells of several immunoSEQ 96-well plates, and each plate served as one replicate. For sorted subsets, roughly 200 ng of genomic DNA, equivalent to around 29,000 T cell genomes, went into each replicate PCR. Purified libraries were quantified with a Qubit 3.0 fluorometer, sized on a Bioanalyzer 2100, and re-quantified with the KAPA Library Quantification kit. Every immunoSEQ 96-well plate was sequenced on a dedicated single-read 150-cycle Illumina NextSeq 550 flow cell. As for the authors' bioinformatics: Because the immunoSEQ output included only junctional sequences and no quality scores, the filtering could not be the same as the filtering used for full-length reads. To assign V/J genes and CDR3, sequences were annotated against IMGT germline references using PyIR, a Python wrapper for IgBLAST v1.9. Reads were removed for weak V/J assignments (E-value above 1e-6), missing CDR3, stop codons, out-of-frame junctions, or ambiguous translated residues. V3J clonotypes were defined as sequences sharing an identical inferred V gene, J gene, and CDR3 amino acid sequence. The percentage overlap between two repertoires was calculated by dividing the number of shared unique clonotypes by the size of the smaller repertoire. Repertoire richness was assessed with RTK rarefaction, the Chao1 estimator, and Recon v2.1 estimates of unobserved clonotypes. Generation probabilities for all TCRbeta clonotypes obtained by the gDNA method from several donors were computed using OLGA. TCRdb retrieved this table from immuneACCESS and kept in-frame rearrangements only. Not all clones are present; in checked studies, unresolved V genes account for under half, and no reason is known for the remainder. That table furnishes V, J and clone size, whereas the DNA furnished D and trimming. The sample table records about 340,000 clones; around 67% of these occur just once. In total, the top ten clones hold roughly 10% of the sample.

Material for sequencing was memory CD4+ T cells sorted from blood. The sample's cell subset or site label, decoded: CD45RA-negative fraction. This sequence originates from a man aged 25 to 45 in good health. The chain links TRBV28 with TRBJ1-1; 10 bases in the middle match TRBD1. CDR3 loop: CASSLPGTGVLGTEAFF. The nucleotide sequence reads as follows: TGTGCCAGCAGTTTGCCCGGGACAGGGGTCTTGGGCACTGAAGCTTTCTTT.